This T cell receptor beta chain was sequenced during a study of T-cell reconstitution after alpha-beta-depleted transplantation in children. This clonotype occurred many times. The CDR3 extends over 12 amino acids. Trimming took off 7 bases at V and 3 bases at J, with 4 bases between the two ends. Construction of the TCRbeta library involved unique molecular identifiers. TCRdb re-called the PCR reads with MiXCR, one entry per CDR3 protein. The data contain more than 90,000 distinct CDR3 sequences, 10% of them singletons. This sample comprised PBMCs, obtained before TCRalphabeta/CD19-depleted stem cell transplant. The sequence came from a boy aged 2 to 10 with acute lymphoblastic leukemia, due to receive a stem cell transplant. The rearrangement uses TRBV12-3 or TRBV12-4 and TRBJ2-6; D not certain. The CDR3 sequence is CASNYGANVLTF. CDR3 sequence (DNA): TGTGCCAGCAACTATGGGGCCAACGTCCTGACTTTC.